Listed below are T cell receptor beta chains from one sample, sequenced in a study of CD8 T cells in Susac syndrome. MiXCR, run by TCRdb on the immunoSEQ multiplex PCR reads, gives a single entry per CDR3 protein. The table includes roughly 140,000 distinct CDR3 sequences, about 94% detected once. Sequences were obtained from CD8+ T cells from PBMCs. These receptors were obtained from a human donor with multiple sclerosis. Both conserved end residues are part of each CDR3. The D gene is left open where the match is weak. Part of the rows lack a size; the others show once, few, many or a class for expanded clones.

D gene	V gene	J gene	clone size	CDR3 protein	CDR3 DNA
.	TRBV9	TRBJ2-7	.	CASSTGLKQYF	TGTGCCAGCAGCACCGGGCTCAAGCAGTACTTC
TRBD1	TRBV4-3	TRBJ2-6	.	CASSQLLTGEGANVLTF	TGCGCCAGCAGCCAACTCCTGACAGGGGAAGGGGCCAACGTCCTGACTTTC
.	TRBV5-1	TRBJ1-1	.	CASSLAPGWSPFF	TGCGCCAGCAGCTTGGCCCCAGGTTGGTCGCCTTTCTTT
TRBD1	TRBV28	TRBJ1-2	.	CASSLVQGNYGYTF	TGTGCCAGCAGTTTAGTACAGGGGAACTATGGCTACACCTTC
.	TRBV15	TRBJ2-5	.	CATSRDRGYQETQYF	TGTGCCACCAGCAGAGATAGGGGGTACCAAGAGACCCAGTACTTC
.	TRBV3-1	TRBJ2-5	once	CASSQRWADNQETQYF	TGTGCCAGCAGCCAAAGGTGGGCGGACAACCAAGAGACCCAGTACTTC
TRBD1	TRBV10-3	TRBJ2-1	.	CATSPGQGAGEQFF	TGTGCCACTTCTCCGGGACAGGGGGCGGGTGAGCAGTTCTTC
TRBD1	TRBV30	TRBJ2-5	.	CAWSPADRGLEETQYF	TGTGCCTGGAGTCCCGCGGACAGGGGGCTGGAAGAGACCCAGTACTTC
.	TRBV27	TRBJ2-3	.	CASSFPSSADTQYF	TGTGCCAGCAGTTTTCCCTCGAGCGCAGATACGCAGTATTTT
TRBD1	TRBV14	TRBJ2-3	once	CASSLTRQGLYDTQYF	TGTGCCAGCAGTCTCACGAGACAGGGATTGTACGATACGCAGTATTTT
.	TRBV6-2/TRBV6-3	TRBJ1-2	.	CASSSGDGANYGYTF	TGTGCCAGCAGTTCGGGGGACGGAGCTAACTATGGCTACACCTTC
.	TRBV7-9	TRBJ2-7	.	CASSFRDEQYF	TGTGCCAGCAGCTTTCGGGACGAGCAGTACTTC
.	TRBV27	TRBJ1-1	few	CASSLVLNTEAFF	TGTGCCAGCAGTTTAGTCTTGAACACTGAAGCTTTCTTT
.	TRBV27	TRBJ1-3	.	CASSNRADTIYF	TGTGCCAGCAGCAACAGGGCCGACACCATATATTTT
.	TRBV6-2/TRBV6-3	TRBJ1-5	.	CASSYGTIRNQPQHF	TGTGCCAGCAGTTACGGGACTATCCGCAATCAGCCCCAGCATTTT
TRBD1	TRBV6-2/TRBV6-3	TRBJ2-5	.	CASSYSRDRGQETQYF	TGTGCCAGCAGTTACTCGAGGGACAGGGGGCAAGAGACCCAGTACTTC
.	TRBV28	TRBJ2-6	.	CASTFGGTGANVLTF	TGTGCCAGCACATTTGGGGGTACCGGGGCCAACGTCCTGACTTTC
.	TRBV28	TRBJ1-5	.	CASSFESNQPQHF	TGTGCCAGCAGTTTTGAAAGCAATCAGCCCCAGCATTTT
.	TRBV25-1	TRBJ2-2	once	CASSDPGWEESNTGELFF	TGTGCCAGCAGTGACCCCGGTTGGGAGGAGTCGAACACCGGGGAGCTGTTTTTT
.	TRBV5-1	TRBJ2-7	.	CASSGPSMGSYEQYF	TGCGCCAGCAGCGGCCCCTCCATGGGTTCCTACGAGCAGTACTTC
TRBD2	TRBV20-1	TRBJ2-1	.	CSAVLAGPYNEQFF	TGCAGTGCGGTACTAGCGGGGCCGTACAATGAGCAGTTCTTC
TRBD1	TRBV15	TRBJ2-1	.	CATSRGVGDLWDRRNEQFF	TGTGCCACCAGCAGAGGGGTGGGGGACCTTTGGGACAGGCGCAATGAGCAGTTCTTC
.	TRBV20-1	TRBJ1-2	.	CSARDVAGRLYGYTF	TGCAGTGCTAGAGATGTCGCAGGGCGTCTCTATGGCTACACCTTC
TRBD2	TRBV29-1	TRBJ2-7	.	CSVGGAGGLGYEQYF	TGCAGCGTTGGTGGCGCGGGGGGGCTGGGCTACGAGCAGTACTTC
.	TRBV12-3/TRBV12-4	TRBJ2-6	.	CASSLTAGANVLTF	TGTGCCAGCAGTTTAACAGCTGGGGCCAACGTCCTGACTTTC
.	TRBV9	TRBJ2-1	.	CASSVVGPNEQFF	TGTGCCAGCAGCGTAGTAGGTCCCAATGAGCAGTTCTTC
.	TRBV4-1	TRBJ1-2	.	CASSQELGTRDGYTF	TGCGCCAGCAGCCAAGAATTGGGTACCCGAGATGGCTACACCTTC
TRBD1	TRBV4-1	TRBJ2-7	few	CASSQEGQGAGEQYF	TGCGCCAGCAGCCAAGAAGGACAGGGGGCTGGAGAGCAGTACTTC
.	TRBV5-1	TRBJ1-1	.	CASSLVMGGYTEAFF	TGCGCCAGCAGCTTGGTTATGGGGGGCTACACTGAAGCTTTCTTT
TRBD1	TRBV20-1	TRBJ2-1	.	CSATGGFSYEQFF	TGCAGTGCTACAGGGGGCTTCTCGTATGAGCAGTTCTTC
.	TRBV19	TRBJ1-5	.	CASSIQGMGNQPQHF	TGTGCCAGTAGTATTCAGGGAATGGGCAATCAGCCCCAGCATTTT
.	TRBV24-1	TRBJ2-1	.	CATSDTGGGYNEQFF	TGTGCCACCAGTGATACAGGGGGGGGATACAATGAGCAGTTCTTC
.	TRBV3-1	TRBJ2-2	.	CASSFSELGPGELFF	TGTGCCAGCAGCTTCAGTGAGCTCGGGCCCGGGGAGCTGTTTTTT
.	TRBV14	TRBJ1-1	once	CASSHRQPTEAFF	TGTGCCAGCAGCCATAGACAGCCCACTGAAGCTTTCTTT
.	TRBV9	TRBJ2-7	.	CASSVGAVHEQYF	TGTGCCAGCAGCGTAGGGGCGGTACACGAGCAGTACTTC
TRBD2	TRBV15	TRBJ2-1	.	CATSGTSGDYNEQFF	TGTGCCACCAGCGGGACTAGCGGAGATTACAATGAGCAGTTCTTC
TRBD2	TRBV13	TRBJ2-3	.	CASSLGGLAGLDTQYF	TGTGCCAGCAGCTTAGGCGGCCTAGCGGGGTTAGATACGCAGTATTTT
.	TRBV29-1	TRBJ1-2	.	CSVPGAYGYTF	TGCAGCGTTCCAGGGGCGTATGGCTACACCTTC
.	TRBV2	TRBJ1-5	.	CASSVLGYNQPQHF	TGTGCCAGCAGTGTGTTGGGTTACAATCAGCCCCAGCATTTT
.	TRBV10-3	TRBJ2-3	.	CAIGGGLSSTDTQYF	TGTGCCATCGGAGGGGGATTATCTAGCACAGATACGCAGTATTTT
TRBD2	TRBV27	TRBJ2-7	.	CASSPFGGAYEQYF	TGTGCCAGCAGTCCATTCGGGGGGGCCTACGAGCAGTACTTC
TRBD2	TRBV27	TRBJ2-7	.	CASSPSGGGYEQYF	TGTGCCAGCAGTCCCTCGGGGGGAGGGTACGAGCAGTACTTC
.	TRBV5-1	TRBJ1-5	.	CASSLRWDQPQHF	TGCGCCAGCAGCTTGAGGTGGGATCAGCCCCAGCATTTT
.	TRBV20-1	TRBJ2-3	once	CSARPRGADTQYF	TGCAGTGCTAGGCCCCGTGGCGCAGATACGCAGTATTTT
.	TRBV4-3	TRBJ1-4	once	CASSQGGSVGEKLFF	TGCGCCAGCAGCCAAGGGGGGTCGGTAGGTGAAAAACTGTTTTTT
TRBD1	TRBV20-1	TRBJ2-7	.	CSGANVAGGEDEQYF	TGCAGTGGTGCTAATGTGGCAGGGGGCGAAGACGAGCAGTACTTC